Reported below is one T cell receptor (beta chain). Its antigen is unknown. The sample is drawn from a study of CXCR3-negative and CXCR3-positive naive CD8 T cells. CDR3 length: 14 amino acids. The germline gives CDR1 SQVTM, CDR2 ANQGSEA. 5' RACE with UMI labels generated the TRB cDNA libraries. Each CDR3 protein gets one entry in TCRdb, which reprocessed the 5' RACE reads and gives no DNA. Its table lists 6,000 to 7,500 distinct CDR3 sequences. Findings and limits, study-wide: The study found that naive CXCR3-negative and CXCR3-positive cells shared TRBV-TRBJ usage, while memory cells differed. Memory CD8+ cells showed much lower diversity, while both naive subsets displayed comparably high diversity.

The TCR sequence derives from a human donor in good health. Some clones in this sample may be carry-over from other donors' samples. The chain uses TRBV29-1 and TRBJ2-1; as DNA is missing, the TRBD2 call by TCRdb cannot be tested. Sequencing input: naive CXCR3- CD8+ T cells from blood. Subset described: CD45RO-CCR7+CD27+CD95- naive CD8+ T cells lacking CXCR3 (TNR3-). The CDR3 sequence: CSVASSGPYNEQFF.